This T cell receptor beta chain appears in the sequencing data of a study of T cells in Graves' hyperthyroidism and ophthalmopathy. About the research overall: Upon initial diagnosis and before any treatment, peripheral blood was collected.

Whole-study findings and limits: Blood also contained most expanded thyroid clonotypes above 0.001. Ophthalmopathy was told apart from stable hyperthyroidism by a 13 V-J model.

RNA transcripts provided the source from which TCR beta CDR3 regions were amplified. The TCR CDR3 was amplified in a first-round RT-PCR using the HTBI primer set. TCRdb analysed the multiplex PCR reads with MiXCR anew, one entry per CDR3 protein. Among more than 500,000 distinct CDR3 sequences listed, 14% to 15% were seen once. This clonotype occurred many times. As yet, its antigen is unknown. V shed 0 bases and J 4 bases; nucleotides not matched to a gene: 3. CDR1 and CDR2 (germline): MNHEY, SMNVEV (reference sequence). The CDR3 totals 15 residues. Patients with uncontrolled infections, other autoimmune diseases, pregnancy or lactation were excluded.

V and J are TRBV27 and TRBJ2-4, with 7 bases aligning to TRBD1. This TCR was sampled from a woman aged 40 to 49 with Graves' ophthalmopathy. Sequencing input: blood. As DNA, the CDR3 is TGTGCCAGCAGTTTATCGGGGACAGTAAAAAACATTCAGTACTTC. Residues: CASSLSGTVKNIQYF.